This is a list of T cell receptor beta chains from one sample in a study of cytomegalovirus exposure and HLA in healthy donors. Profiled with immunoSEQ multiplex PCR; TCRdb holds only in-frame clones, not every one. The sample contains 74,000 or so clones, about three quarters of which appear only once. The sample comprised PBMCs. These receptors came from a man aged 45-65 years in good health and CMV-seropositive. Each CDR3 is given with its conserved first and last residue. The order of the fields is D gene, J gene, clone size, V gene, CDR3 DNA, CDR3 protein. The D gene is left open where the match is weak. For some rows the clone size is stated as once, few or many, or as a class when expanded; others skip it.

TRBD1,TRBJ2-1,-,TRBV2,TGTGCCAGCAGGGAGACAGGGGTTGGCAATGAGCAGTTCTTC,CASRETGVGNEQFF
TRBD2,TRBJ2-7,few,TRBV5-4,TGTGCCAGCAGCCCGGGGGCTAGCGGGTCCCGCTACGTCGAGCAGTACTTC,CASSPGASGSRYVEQYF
TRBD1,TRBJ2-7,-,TRBV4-1,TGCGCCAGCAGCCACGGGACAGGGAACAACGAGCAGTACTTC,CASSHGTGNNEQYF
-,TRBJ1-1,-,TRBV25-1,TGTGCCAGCAGTGAGAACGGGGCCGGGGGCACTGAAGCTTTCTTT,CASSENGAGGTEAFF
-,TRBJ2-3,few,TRBV27,TGTGCCAGCAGTTCCCCAGCACGGCGGCCCACAGATACGCAGTATTTT,CASSSPARRPTDTQYF
-,TRBJ2-5,-,TRBV30,TGTGCCTGGAGGAGGGACAACCTACAACAAGAGACCCAGTACTTC,CAWRRDNLQQETQYF
-,TRBJ1-5,-,TRBV7-8,TGTGCCAGCAACGCAAAGCGACTACGACGTCTGGGTATCGGCAATCAGCCCCAGCATTTT,CASNAKRLRRLGIGNQPQHF
TRBD2,TRBJ2-7,-,TRBV27,TGTGCCAGCAGTTTATCCGGGGGGAGCTCCTACGAGCAGTACTTC,CASSLSGGSSYEQYF
TRBD2,TRBJ2-7,-,TRBV5-4,TGTGCCAGCAGCTCGACTAGCGGGAGTGGCGAGCAGTACTTC,CASSSTSGSGEQYF
TRBD1,TRBJ2-7,-,TRBV10-2,TGCGCCAGCAGGGACAGGGCCTACGAGCAGTACTTC,CASRDRAYEQYF
TRBD2,TRBJ2-1,-,TRBV19,TGTGCCAGTAGTATAGTCCCCCGAGCGGGAGGACGGGATGAGCAGTTCTTC,CASSIVPRAGGRDEQFF
-,TRBJ2-1,-,TRBV11-2,TGTGCCAGCAGCTTCCTCTCTAGAAGCGGAGGTTATAACAATGAGCAGTTCTTC,CASSFLSRSGGYNNEQFF
TRBD1,TRBJ2-7,-,TRBV11-2,TGTGCCAGCAGCCCGAGACAGGGGGTTCCCTACGAGCAGTACTTC,CASSPRQGVPYEQYF
-,TRBJ1-3,-,TRBV28,TGTGCCAGCAGTTTAGGGTTCGGGGGCTCTGGAAACACCATATATTTT,CASSLGFGGSGNTIYF
TRBD2,TRBJ2-7,-,TRBV7-9,TGTGCCAGCAGCTGGCGGGAGGGCCTCTCCTACGAGCAGTACTTC,CASSWREGLSYEQYF
-,TRBJ1-4,-,TRBV7-9,TGTTCCAGCAGCTTAGCGAGGGCAGGCGAAGAAAAACTGTTTTTT,CSSSLARAGEEKLFF
-,TRBJ1-2,-,TRBV14,TGTGCCAGCAGCCCGCCATCAGGGAACTATGGCTACACCTTC,CASSPPSGNYGYTF
-,TRBJ1-1,-,TRBV7-2,TGTGCCAGCACCTTTCGGGTTGGGGGAGGACAAGCTTTCTTT,CASTFRVGGGQAFF
-,TRBJ1-1,-,TRBV15,TGTGCCACCAGCAGGACAAACTCAGAAGCTTTCTTT,CATSRTNSEAFF
-,TRBJ2-7,-,TRBV29-1,TGCAGCGTTGAGGAGAAAGCGGCCTACGAGCAGTACTTC,CSVEEKAAYEQYF
TRBD1,TRBJ2-6,-,TRBV11-3,TGTGCCAGCAGCCCGGGACAGGGCCTAGTTAAGGCCAACGGCCTGACTTTC,CASSPGQGLVKANGLTF
TRBD1,TRBJ2-7,-,TRBV29-1,TGCAGCGTCTCTGGACAGGGCCACGAGCAGTACTTC,CSVSGQGHEQYF
-,TRBJ1-1,-,TRBV5-6,TGTGCCAGCAGCTTGGCGGACTTCCCCCGTGAAGCTTTCTTT,CASSLADFPREAFF
-,TRBJ2-1,-,TRBV20-1,TGCAGTTCCCAGCTAGCTGGTGAGCAGTTCTTC,CSSQLAGEQFF
-,TRBJ2-7,-,TRBV7-9,TGTTCCAGCAGCTTATTACCCGGTTTAGCGCAAGACTCCTACGAGCAGTACTTC,CSSSLLPGLAQDSYEQYF
TRBD2,TRBJ2-2,-,TRBV10-1,TGCGCCAGCATCCCGAGGACTAGCGGGAGGGAGAACACCGGGGAGCTGTTTTTT,CASIPRTSGRENTGELFF
-,TRBJ1-5,-,TRBV27,TGTGCCAGCAGCAGAGGGAAGGGAACGCATCAGCCCCAGCATTTT,CASSRGKGTHQPQHF
TRBD2,TRBJ2-5,-,TRBV7-3,TGTGCCAGCAGTTCCGGGACTAGCATGTTCCAGTTCCAGTACTTC,CASSSGTSMFQFQYF
TRBD1,TRBJ2-1,-,TRBV7-3,TGTGCCAGCAGCCCTGGACAGGGGTACAATGAGCAGTTCTTC,CASSPGQGYNEQFF
-,TRBJ2-6,-,TRBV29-1,TGCAGCGTTGAGGGCAGTTCCCTCTCTGGGGCCAACGTCCTGACTTTC,CSVEGSSLSGANVLTF
TRBD1,TRBJ1-4,few,TRBV6-1,TGTGCCAGTTCCACGGGACAGGGGAACGAAAAACTGTTTTTT,CASSTGQGNEKLFF
-,TRBJ2-4,-,TRBV5-4,TGTGCCAGCAGCCCGAGGGCGGGACCTAGCAAAAACATTCAGTACTTC,CASSPRAGPSKNIQYF
-,TRBJ2-1,-,TRBV6-5,TGTGCCAGCAGCCTACCGGGACACAGAGGTGAGCAGTTCTTC,CASSLPGHRGEQFF
TRBD2,TRBJ2-2,-,TRBV5-1,TGCGCCAGCAGCCTTCCGGGAGGGTACACCGGGGAGCTGTTTTTT,CASSLPGGYTGELFF
-,TRBJ1-4,-,TRBV6-6,TGTGCCAGCAGTTACGCGGCAACTAATGAAAAACTGTTTTTT,CASSYAATNEKLFF
-,TRBJ2-3,few,TRBV19,TGTGCCAGTAGTATAGGGGGACACACAGATACGCAGTATTTT,CASSIGGHTDTQYF